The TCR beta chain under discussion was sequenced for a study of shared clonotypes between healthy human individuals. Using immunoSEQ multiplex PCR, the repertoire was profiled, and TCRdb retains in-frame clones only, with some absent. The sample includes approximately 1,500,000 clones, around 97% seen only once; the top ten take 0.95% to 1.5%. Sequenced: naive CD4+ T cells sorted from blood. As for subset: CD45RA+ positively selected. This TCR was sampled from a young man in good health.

Written as DNA, the CDR3 is TGTGCCAGCAGCTCGGGACTGACCACCTACGAGCAGTACTTC. Its protein product is CASSSGLTTYEQYF. V and J are TRBV5-4 and TRBJ2-7; possibly TRBD2 for D (6 bases). Trimming took 3 bases from V and 2 from J, leaving 12 bases between them. This CDR3 contains 14 residues. The germline V gene encodes CDR1 SGHNT and CDR2 YYREEE (reference sequence).